Below, 6 T cell receptor beta chains from the same sample are listed, as sequenced in a study of CD8 T cells in ankylosing spondylitis. Overall study findings and caveats: Characteristic, it appeared, of ankylosing spondylitis blood was a TCR beta motif of 7 or 8 highly homologous variants.

TCRdb re-derived calls from the 5' RACE reads in MiXCR, one entry per CDR3 protein. This sample carries around 490,000 distinct CDR3 sequences, about 5.4% of them seen once, and the ten largest clones take roughly 3.2%. No cognate antigen is known for these TCRs. Sequencing was done on a sample of blood, either unsorted or a sorted T cell fraction (not recorded which). The receptors here all came from a male donor with ankylosing spondylitis.

This clonotype was counted ten times or more. The chain joins TRBV12-3 or TRBV12-4 to TRBJ2-1, with 8 bases matching TRBD2. Losses at the gene ends were 5 bases for V and 7 bases for J; bases not matched to a gene: 10. The CDR3 is 15 amino acids. The CDR3 loop is CASSIAGGLYNEQFF. The CDR3 DNA reads as TGTGCCAGCAGTATCGCGGGAGGCTTATATAATGAGCAGTTCTTC.

This clonotype occurred many times. The rearrangement joins TRBV7-6 to TRBJ1-2; 11 positions agree with TRBD1. Germline V gene lookup returns CDR1 SGHVS and CDR2 FNYEAQ. The CDR3 is made up of 16 amino acids. The V gene end was trimmed by 3 bases and the J gene end by 7 bases; junction bases not matched to a gene: 10. CDR3: CASSLGGQGDVVGYTF. For the CDR3, the DNA is TGTGCCAGCAGCTTGGGGGGACAGGGGGATGTAGTTGGCTACACCTTC.

This clonotype was observed at least ten times. This rearrangement joins TRBV5-4 to TRBJ2-5; TRBD1 agrees at 9 bases. The J segment lost 2 bases and the V segment lost 5 bases, leaving 10 bases of the junction unmatched. Germline values: CDR1 SGHNT, CDR2 YYREEE (reference sequence). The length of the CDR3 is 16 residues. This CDR3 reads CASSPGGQGPQETQYF. As DNA, the CDR3 is TGTGCCAGCAGTCCTGGGGGACAGGGACCTCAAGAGACCCAGTACTTC.

This clonotype was seen ten or more times. V usage is TRBV28 and J usage is TRBJ2-7; 11 positions match TRBD2. The junction had 22 bases not matched to a gene; V was cut back by 5 bases and J by 4 bases. The CDR3 is made up of 20 amino acids. Germline-derived CDR1 and CDR2 are MDHEN and SYDVKM. The CDR3 region is CASSGLLTSGTPAEVYEQYF. For the CDR3, the DNA is TGTGCCAGCAGTGGCCTTTTGACTAGCGGGACCCCTGCGGAGGTATACGAGCAGTACTTC.

J is TRBJ2-7 and V is TRBV5-1; no clear D gene. Germline CDR1 reads SGHRS; CDR2 reads YFSETQ. Trimming removed 5 bases at V and 6 bases at J, with 9 bases between. The CDR3 loop spans 11 amino acids. CDR3 nucleotides: TGCGCCAGCAGATCCCTTTTCGAGCAGTACTTC. Translating gives CASRSLFEQYF.

This clonotype was counted at least ten times. This chain connects TRBV3-1 to TRBJ1-2; 7 positions match TRBD1. Germline V gene data show CDR1 as LGHDT and CDR2 as YNNKEL (reference sequence). This CDR3 has 13 residues. J was trimmed by 0 bases and V by 7 bases; bases with no gene match: 2. The CDR3 coding sequence is TGTGCCAGCACCGGGACAGCTAACTATGGCTACACCTTC. Protein product: CASTGTANYGYTF.